One and the same sample provided the 19 T cell receptor beta chains below, sequenced in a study of early T cells in non-severe SARS-CoV-2 infection. TCRdb re-called the 5' RACE reads through MiXCR, storing one row per CDR3 protein. The sample has 65,000 to 75,000 distinct CDR3 sequences, roughly 4.5% seen once. This specimen consisted of whole blood, obtained at baseline. Every receptor here comes from an adult who was a healthcare worker with PCR-confirmed SARS-CoV-2 infection or an uninfected control (not recorded which). The donor label of this sample is uncertain.

This clonotype was found many times. The J gene is TRBJ2-1, the V gene TRBV7-8; TRBD2 aligns across 10 bases. V shed 6 bases, J shed 6 bases, and the junction held 5 bases outside the gene matches. Germline CDR1 SGHVS, CDR2 FQNEAQ. The length of the CDR3 is 14 residues. The CDR3 bases are TGTGCCAGCAGAGGGCTAGCGGGGGTCAATGAGCAGTTCTTC. Amino acid sequence: CASRGLAGVNEQFF.

This clonotype was found a few times. The chain carries TRBV7-2 and TRBJ2-1, with 10 bases identical to TRBD2. V trimming: 7 bases; J trimming: 8 bases; junction bases outside the gene matches: 17. Germline V gene data show CDR1 as SGHTA and CDR2 as FQGNSA. The CDR3 extends over 17 amino acids. The chain's CDR3 is CASKLYAQRGGQDEQFF. The CDR3 DNA follows: TGTGCCAGCAAACTATACGCCCAGCGGGGGGGCCAGGATGAGCAGTTCTTC.

This clonotype appeared many times. The chain recombines TRBV24-1 with TRBJ2-7, with D perhaps TRBD2 (5 bases). V shed 5 bases and J shed 3 bases, with 16 bases lying between them. Per germline, CDR1 KGHDR and CDR2 SFDVKD. The CDR3 is 15 residues long. DNA of the CDR3: TGTGCCACCAGTGGTACTGCCGCCGGGATCTACGAGCAGTACTTC. Translating gives CATSGTAAGIYEQYF.

This clonotype was seen at least ten times. V and J are TRBV11-2 and TRBJ1-1; a possible D gene is TRBD1 (5 bases). Germline CDR1 and CDR2: SGHAT and FQNNGV. The CDR3 sequence is 14 residues long. V lost 1 base and J lost 5, with 11 bases in between. The DNA of the CDR3 is TGTGCCAGCAGCTTAGGGGGGGAACTAACTGAAGCTTTCTTT. Translating gives CASSLGGELTEAFF.

At least ten counts were recorded for this clonotype. This chain links TRBV5-1 with TRBJ2-7; D might be TRBD2 (5 bases). V was pared by 0 bases and J by 0 bases, with 7 bases between. The CDR3 is 14 residues long. The germline CDR1 and CDR2 sequences are SGHRS and YFSETQ. In nucleotides, the CDR3 is TGCGCCAGCAGCTTGGGCGGGTTCTCCTACGAGCAGTACTTC. Translated: CASSLGGFSYEQYF. Full variable domain (rest looked up from reference TRBV5-1 and TRBJ2-7): KAGVTQTPRYLIKTRGQQVTLSCSPISGHRSVSWYQQTPGQGLQFLFEYFSETQRNKGNFPGRFSGRQFSNSRSEMNVSTLELGDSALYLCASSLGGFSYEQYFGPGTRLTVT.

This clonotype was counted at least ten times. The CDR3 DNA reads as TGTGCCAGCAGCTTAGTACTAGCGGGGGAGCAGTTCTTC. Translated: CASSLVLAGEQFF. The J gene is TRBJ2-1, the V gene TRBV7-6; 10 bases align to TRBD2. V lost 1 base and J lost 10; bases outside the gene matches: 1. The germline V gene has CDR1 SGHVS and CDR2 FNYEAQ. The CDR3 runs 13 residues.

This clonotype was detected many times. The chain links TRBV20-1 to TRBJ2-1; D not certain. Trimming removed 7 bases at V and 10 bases at J, with 11 bases between. Germline V gene sequence: CDR1 DFQATT, CDR2 SNEGSKA (reference sequence). The CDR3 loop spans 10 amino acids. The CDR3 region has the DNA TGCAGTGTAGGGTCATGGGAGCAGTTCTTC. It is translated as CSVGSWEQFF.

This chain's CDR3 is CASSSHRGGYGYTF. CDR3 sequence (DNA): TGTGCCAGCAGCTCTCACAGGGGAGGGTATGGCTACACCTTC. The rearrangement joins TRBV7-2 to TRBJ1-2; TRBD1 agrees at 7 bases. The CDR3 runs to 14 residues. The J segment lost 5 bases and the V segment lost 4 bases, leaving 7 bases of the junction unmatched. Germline V gene data show CDR1 as SGHTA and CDR2 as FQGNSA.

This clonotype was detected ten times or more. The V gene is TRBV5-5, the J gene TRBJ1-2; D gene ambiguous. The V end lost 1 base, the J end lost 4 bases, and 8 bases lay between the germline ends. Germline assignment: CDR1 SGHKS and CDR2 YYEKEE (reference sequence). The CDR3 consists of 13 residues. The CDR3 nucleotides read TGTGCCAGCAGCTTGTTTGAGGCCTATGGCTACACCTTC. This translates into CASSLFEAYGYTF.

This clonotype was recorded many times. The chain joins TRBV6-2 or TRBV6-3 to TRBJ2-7; 9 bases match TRBD2. Germline assignment: CDR1 MNHEY and CDR2 SVGEGT. The J segment lost 2 bases and the V segment lost 7 bases, leaving 9 bases of the junction unmatched. The CDR3 is 15 residues long. Written as DNA, the CDR3 is TGTGCCAGCACGCCTCGGAGCGGGGGGACCTACGAGCAGTACTTC. This translates into CASTPRSGGTYEQYF.

In this sample, this clonotype turned up many times. V and J are TRBV29-1 and TRBJ2-2; 10 positions match TRBD1. CDR3 length equals 14 residues. After removal of 4 bases from V and 4 bases from J, the junction contained 3 bases not matched to a gene. Looked up from germline, CDR1 is SQVTM and CDR2 is ANQGSEA. CDR3: CSVGQGAFTGELFF. CDR3 nucleotide sequence: TGCAGCGTTGGACAGGGGGCGTTCACCGGGGAGCTGTTTTTT.

This clonotype was observed many times. The chain is built from TRBV28 and TRBJ1-2; TRBD1 is a possible D gene (6 bases). CDR3 length: 17 residues. V was pared by 3 bases and J by 2 bases, with 19 bases between. Germline values: CDR1 MDHEN, CDR2 SYDVKM. CDR3 sequence (DNA): TGTGCCAGCAGTTTGGTGGGGGCGGCGGGGTCCAACTATGGCTACACCTTC. This encodes CASSLVGAAGSNYGYTF.

This clonotype was detected many times. The V call is TRBV20-1, the J call TRBJ1-4; the D is unclear. Trimming removed 1 base at V and 7 bases at J, with 10 bases between. Germline values: CDR1 DFQATT, CDR2 SNEGSKA (reference sequence). The CDR3 runs to 13 residues. The CDR3 sequence: CSARGYPPEKLFF. In DNA form, the CDR3 reads TGCAGTGCTAGAGGCTATCCACCTGAAAAACTGTTTTTT.

This clonotype was found a few times. The chain carries TRBV12-3 or TRBV12-4 and TRBJ1-1; 9 bases agree with TRBD1. Germline trimming cut 6 bases from V and 2 bases from J; bases unmatched to any gene: 7. The CDR3 covers 15 residues. CDR3 sequence: CASRGTGSRNTEAFF. The CDR3 DNA sequence: TGTGCCAGCAGAGGGACAGGGAGTAGAAACACTGAAGCTTTCTTT.

V and J are TRBV7-9 and TRBJ2-3; D gene ambiguous. There are 14 residues in the CDR3. Trimming left V 3 bases short and J 2 bases short, with 9 bases between. Germline values: CDR1 SEHNR, CDR2 FQNEAQ (reference sequence). The CDR3 here is CASSFSRNTDTQYF. The CDR3 coding sequence is TGTGCCAGCAGCTTCTCCAGAAACACAGATACGCAGTATTTT.

The chain recombines TRBV27 with TRBJ1-1; 9 bases agree with TRBD1. The CDR3 runs 14 residues. V shed 7 bases and J 5 bases; nucleotides not matched to a gene: 8. CDR1 MNHEY and CDR2 SMNVEV come from the germline V gene (reference sequence). Written as DNA, the CDR3 is TGTGCCAGCACTTCACAGGGGGCGCGGACTGAAGCTTTCTTT. It is translated as CASTSQGARTEAFF.

This clonotype appeared many times. The genes are TRBV9 and TRBJ1-2; D ambiguous. The CDR3 sequence is 15 residues long. V lost 0 bases to trimming and J lost 1 base, with 10 bases between them. Germline loops: CDR1 SGDLS, CDR2 YYNGEE. CDR3 amino acids: CASSVVGTNNYGYTF. DNA for the CDR3: TGTGCCAGCAGCGTAGTCGGAACCAATAACTATGGCTACACCTTC.

This clonotype came up a few times. The chain joins TRBV18 to TRBJ2-4, with a weak D call TRBD2 (5 bases). Looked up from germline, CDR1 is KGHSH and CDR2 is LQKENI. This CDR3 contains 13 residues. CDR3 sequence reads: CASHMGGKNIQYF. DNA of the CDR3: TGTGCTTCCCACATGGGCGGGAAAAACATTCAGTACTTC.

This clonotype showed up just a few times. The J gene is TRBJ2-4, the V gene TRBV4-1; 11 bases align to TRBD2. The CDR3 runs to 17 residues. Per germline, CDR1 MGHRA and CDR2 YSYEKL. V lost 1 base to trimming and J lost 6 bases; unmatched junction nucleotides: 8. CDR3 coding DNA: TGCGCCAGCAGCCAAGGATCGTTAGCGGGGGGGAGAAACATTCAGTACTTC. This translates into CASSQGSLAGGRNIQYF.